The present T cell receptor beta chain was sequenced within a study of blood T cell repertoires in COVID-19. Study-wide background: T cells, B-cell-depleted T cells, or PBMCs provided the cDNA or gDNA that served as material.

Authors' methods: Amplifying reference gene primers gave estimates of nucleated cell counts. This table comes from immunoSEQ multiplex PCR, and its TCRdb copy is limited to in-frame clones, with some not included. The V and J calls and the clone size are those of that table, but D and trimming were determined from the DNA. Of fewer than 300,000 clones in the sample, 70% to 90% were seen once. This clone was picked up one time. Per germline, CDR1 GTSNPN and CDR2 SVGIG (reference sequence). This CDR3 is 13 amino acids long. V was cut by 0 bases and J by 7 bases, with 13 bases left in between. The chain combines TRBV30 with TRBJ2-7, with D possibly being TRBD2 (5 bases). The TCR comes from a woman aged 45 to 65 with acute or convalescent COVID-19. Sample: peripheral blood. CDR3 nucleotide sequence: TGTGCCTGGAGTGTGGCTAGCCGAGCGGAGCAGTACTTC. As protein: CAWSVASRAEQYF. The full variable domain, completed using reference TRBV30 and TRBJ2-7, is SQTIHQWPATLVQPVGSPLSLECTVEGTSNPNLYWYRQAAGRGLQLLFYSVGIGQISSEVPQNLSASRPQDRQFILSSKKLLLSDSGFYLCAWSVASRAEQYFGPGTRLTVT.